The following is a TCR beta chain sequence with its context. The antigen is undetermined. This sample stems from a study of T-cell reconstitution after alpha-beta-depleted transplantation in children. Study conclusions and caveats: The authors attributed T-cell counts and diversity one year after transplant mostly to newly produced T cells.

The CDR3 length is 15 residues. The germline gives CDR1 SGHRS, CDR2 YFSETQ. The V end was cut by 0 bases, the J end by 2 bases, with 10 bases between. TCRbeta library construction was performed incorporating unique molecular identifiers. MiXCR, applied by TCRdb to the PCR reads, yields one record per CDR3 protein. This sample carries 100,000 to 150,000 distinct CDR3 sequences, roughly 23% of them seen once, and the ten largest clones take about 10%. The sequencing used PBMCs, mostly from graft donor cells, collected 180 days after TCRalphabeta/CD19-depleted stem cell transplant. The genes are TRBV5-1 and TRBJ2-3; D possibly corresponds to TRBD1 (6 bases). This sequence originates from a male patient between 2 and 10 years old who had a stem cell transplant for chronic granulomatous disease, so the T cells may come from the graft donor. CDR3 nucleotide sequence: TGCGCCAGCAGCTTGGGGGGGCGAGACACAGATACGCAGTATTTT. This codes for CASSLGGRDTDTQYF.